The clone carrying this TCR beta chain was detected ten times or more. Its cognate antigen is unknown. This specimen comes from a study of identical twins. Template switching added a universal primer site, and cDNA bore unique molecular identifiers. Each CDR3 protein is one row after TCRdb ran MiXCR on the 5' RACE reads. The sample contains about 890,000 distinct CDR3 sequences, roughly an eighth of which appear only once. The CDR3 is 15 residues long. CDR1 and CDR2 from the germline V gene are LGHDT and YNNKEL (reference sequence). V was pared by 1 base and J by 3 bases, with 12 bases between. General observations from the study: Fewer insertions marked abundant cord blood beta clonotypes; young adult naive trended weakly, memory not at all.

This sample also belongs to another study, concerning yellow fever vaccine responses in identical twins. As that study records: Twins' vaccine T cell response reportedly gave the appearance of partial convergence and partial personalization.

V gene TRBV3-1 combines with J gene TRBJ1-1, with D perhaps matching TRBD1 (5 bases). The sequence came from a woman between 18 and 29 years old in good health. Sequencing input: PBMCs. In DNA form, the CDR3 reads TGTGCCAGCAGCCAAGCGGGGGTAGGGTACACTGAAGCTTTCTTT. Translated, it gives CASSQAGVGYTEAFF.